Described below is a single T cell receptor beta chain sequence and its context. This entry is derived from a study of T cell changes during pregnancy in multiple sclerosis. This CDR3 region has 16 residues. The ends lost 5 bases at V and 0 bases at J; junction bases unmatched: 2. Germline V gives CDR1 SEHNR, CDR2 FQNEAQ (reference sequence). Profiling relied on immunoSEQ multiplex PCR, and the TCRdb table lists in-frame clones only, not all of them. Among roughly 59,000 clones listed, approximately 93% were seen once. The chain has TRBV7-9 and TRBJ2-2; 11 bases align to TRBD1. The receptor was derived from a female donor with multiple sclerosis, enrolled in a pregnancy study. Sample: CD8+ T cells from peripheral blood mononuclear cells, taken in the second trimester of pregnancy. CDR3 loop: CASSQGQGANTGELFF. As DNA, the CDR3 is TGTGCCAGCAGCCAGGGACAGGGGGCGAACACCGGGGAGCTGTTTTTT.